A single sample is the source of the 17 T cell receptor beta chains below, sequenced in a study of blood T cells in healthy people across ages. Together with a sample-barcoded 5' primer, a J-beta primer mix was included in a second PCR lasting about 7 to 11 cycles. From the 5' RACE reads, TCRdb called clonotypes with MiXCR, one entry per CDR3 protein. The sample contains nearly 1 million distinct CDR3 sequences, just over 50% of which appear only once. Sample: blood. Receptors were obtained from a woman aged 55-70 years in good health.

J is TRBJ2-4 and V is TRBV12-5; tentatively, D is TRBD2 (7 bases). This CDR3 is built from 21 residues. The V gene lost 3 bases and the J gene lost 7 bases, with 34 bases spanning the gap. Per the germline V gene, CDR1 is LGHNT and CDR2 is FRNRAP. The CDR3 loop is CASGFHQFIEGGGGKQNIQYF. The CDR3 DNA reads as TGTGCTAGTGGTTTCCATCAGTTTATCGAGGGGGGGGGCGGCAAGCAGAACATTCAGTACTTC.

The chain is built from TRBV20-1 and TRBJ2-1; D unresolved. Looked up from germline, CDR1 is DFQATT and CDR2 is SNEGSKA (reference sequence). CDR3 size: 13 residues. The V and J ends lost 7 bases and 0 bases respectively, with 10 bases between them. Here the CDR3 reads CSETGSSYNEQFF. CDR3 coding DNA: TGCAGTGAAACGGGTAGCTCCTACAATGAGCAGTTCTTC.

The table lists this clonotype with a few counts. CDR3 in DNA: TGCAGTGCCGGAGCGACAGGACCTCAAGAGACCCAGTACTTC. As protein: CSAGATGPQETQYF. The gene calls are TRBV20-1 and TRBJ2-5; possibly TRBD1 for D (6 bases). The V gene lost 6 bases and the J gene lost 2 bases, with 16 bases spanning the gap. CDR3 length: 14 amino acids. CDR1 and CDR2 from the germline V gene are DFQATT and SNEGSKA (reference sequence).

This chain connects TRBV5-1 to TRBJ2-1, with D possibly matching TRBD2 (5 bases). There are 14 residues in the CDR3. Per germline, CDR1 SGHRS and CDR2 YFSETQ. Trimming removed 4 bases at V and 6 bases at J, with 14 bases between. The CDR3 spells CASSPRTLVNEQFF. CDR3 DNA sequence: TGCGCCAGCAGCCCCCGGACTCTCGTCAATGAGCAGTTCTTC.

The chain has TRBV27 and TRBJ2-1; possibly TRBD2 for D (6 bases). Per the germline V gene, CDR1 is MNHEY and CDR2 is SMNVEV (reference sequence). V lost 3 bases and J 1 base, leaving 13 bases between the germline ends. CDR3 length: 16 residues. The CDR3 DNA is TGTGCCAGCAGTTTCCGACGGGACTGGTCCTACAATGAGCAGTTCTTC. Its translation: CASSFRRDWSYNEQFF.

Only one count was recorded for this clonotype. The chain combines TRBV11-2 with TRBJ2-3; no clear D. CDR3 length: 14 residues. The germline gives CDR1 SGHAT, CDR2 FQNNGV. V lost 4 bases, J lost 6 bases, and 14 bases lay in between. Written as DNA, the CDR3 is TGTGCCAGCAGCTCTCAACCCGTGGGGGATACGCAGTATTTT. It encodes CASSSQPVGDTQYF.

The chain employs TRBV6-6 and TRBJ2-4; 11 nucleotides match TRBD2. The J call is doubtful: the DNA matches TRBJ2-7 better. Germline V lookup: CDR1 MNHNY, CDR2 SVGAGI (reference sequence). This CDR3 has 16 residues. The CDR3 DNA sequence: TGTGCCAGCAGTCCACCGCCAACTAGCGGGAGAAACGAGCAGTACTTC. Translation gives CASSPPPTSGRNEQYF.

The V call is TRBV20-1, the J call TRBJ2-1; 11 bases line up with TRBD2. Germline trimming cut 1 base from V and 2 bases from J; bases unmatched to any gene: 10. The V gene's germline CDR1 is DFQATT and CDR2 SNEGSKA (reference sequence). The CDR3 is made up of 18 amino acids. The chain's CDR3 is CSARAVLAGGLTYNEQFF. The CDR3 bases are TGCAGTGCTAGAGCAGTCCTAGCGGGAGGATTAACCTACAATGAGCAGTTCTTC.

J is TRBJ2-7 and V is TRBV7-2, with D unresolved. CDR1 and CDR2 from the germline V gene are SGHTA and FQGNSA. V lost 4 bases and J 7 bases, leaving 17 bases between the germline ends. CDR3 length equals 14 residues. CDR3 in DNA: TGTGCCAGCAGCTCCTTAGCACCCCTGGGAGAGCAGTACTTC. This sequence encodes CASSSLAPLGEQYF. Full variable domain (outside the CDR3, taken from reference TRBV7-2 and TRBJ2-7): GAGVSQSPSNKVTEKGKDVELRCDPISGHTALYWYRQSLGQGLEFLIYFQGNSAPDKSGLPSDRFSAERTGGSVSTLTIQRTQQEDSAVYLCASSSLAPLGEQYFGPGTRLTVT.

This chain joins TRBV4-1 and TRBJ2-2; 8 nucleotides line up with TRBD2. The V gene end was trimmed by 5 bases and the J gene end by 4 bases; junction bases not matched to a gene: 9. Germline V lookup: CDR1 MGHRA, CDR2 YSYEKL. There are 16 residues in the CDR3. CDR3 bases: TGCGCCAGCAGCAAATGGGCTAGCGGGTTCACCGGGGAGCTGTTTTTT. This sequence encodes CASSKWASGFTGELFF.

The chain recombines TRBV7-2 with TRBJ1-2; 9 positions agree with TRBD1. CDR1 and CDR2 from the germline V gene are SGHTA and FQGNSA. J lost 2 bases, V lost 5 bases, and 6 bases had no gene match. The CDR3 runs 15 residues. The CDR3 DNA reads as TGTGCCAGCAGCCCCTTTGACAGGGGGAACTATGGCTACACCTTC. Translating gives CASSPFDRGNYGYTF.

This chain links TRBV29-1 with TRBJ2-3, with 9 positions matching TRBD2. Germline-derived CDR1 and CDR2 are SQVTM and ANQGSEA. Losses at the gene ends were 4 bases for V and 1 base for J; bases not matched to a gene: 6. The CDR3 runs to 15 residues. CDR3: CSVAGRGRGTDTQYF. In nucleotides, the CDR3 is TGCAGCGTTGCAGGTCGCGGGAGGGGCACAGATACGCAGTATTTT.

This clonotype was recorded a few times. The germline gene is not matched at one end of the junction; a read error may be the cause. The V and J genes are TRBV28 and TRBJ2-1; 13 bases line up with TRBD2. This CDR3 has 20 amino acids. Germline assignment: CDR1 MDHEN and CDR2 SYDVKM. The CDR3 loop is CASSLSGTTSGRANYNERFF. The CDR3 DNA is TGTGCCAGCAGCCTATCGGGGACAACTAGCGGGAGGGCGAACTACAATGAGCGGTTCTTC.

Only a few counts were recorded for this clonotype. In DNA, the CDR3 is TGCAGCGTTGGAAGGGGGGGCAGACCCTACGAGCAGTACTTC. It specifies CSVGRGGRPYEQYF. The chain couples TRBV29-1 to TRBJ2-7; D perhaps matches TRBD2 (7 bases). V gave up 4 bases and J gave up 2 bases, with 15 bases separating them. Germline V CDR1 and CDR2: SQVTM, ANQGSEA. The length of the CDR3 is 14 residues.

The rearrangement uses TRBV27 and TRBJ2-4; D tentatively fits TRBD1 or TRBD2 (6 bases each). The CDR3 has 16 amino acids. V was shortened by 9 bases and J by 1 base, with 19 bases between the two germline ends. Germline CDR1 and CDR2: MNHEY and SMNVEV (reference sequence). CDR3 DNA sequence: TGTGCCAGTAAAGGAGGGGGGAGTTGGGCCAAAAACATTCAGTACTTC. Protein sequence: CASKGGGSWAKNIQYF.

The J gene is TRBJ1-1, the V gene TRBV29-1; D gene uncertain. Germline V gene lookup returns CDR1 SQVTM and CDR2 ANQGSEA. The CDR3 has 11 residues. V was cut by 5 bases and J by 8 bases, with 12 bases left in between. In DNA, the CDR3 is TGCAGCGTTCCTGAGACCGGAGAAGCTTTCTTT. As protein: CSVPETGEAFF.

The CDR3 here is CASSPSGTLPNQPQHF. CDR3 in DNA: TGTGCCAGCAGTCCGAGCGGGACCTTACCGAATCAGCCCCAGCATTTT. This chain links TRBV12-3 or TRBV12-4 with TRBJ1-5, with D possibly TRBD1 on 5 matching bases. The CDR3 has 16 residues. Deletions cut 5 bases from V and 4 bases from J, with 18 bases between.